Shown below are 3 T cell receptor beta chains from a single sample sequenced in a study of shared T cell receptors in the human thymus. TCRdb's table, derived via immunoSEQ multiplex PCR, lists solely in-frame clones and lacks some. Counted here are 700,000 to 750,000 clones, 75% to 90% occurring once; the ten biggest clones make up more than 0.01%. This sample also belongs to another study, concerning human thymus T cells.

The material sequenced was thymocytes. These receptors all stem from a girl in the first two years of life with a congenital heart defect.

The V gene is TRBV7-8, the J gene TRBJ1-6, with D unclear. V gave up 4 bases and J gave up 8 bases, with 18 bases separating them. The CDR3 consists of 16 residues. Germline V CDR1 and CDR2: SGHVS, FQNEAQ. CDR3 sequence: CASSYKIGELDSPLHF. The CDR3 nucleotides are TGTGCCAGCAGCTACAAGATCGGGGAGCTTGATTCACCCCTCCACTTT. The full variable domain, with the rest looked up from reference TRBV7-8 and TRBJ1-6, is GAGVSQSPRYKVAKRGQDVALRCDPISGHVSLFWYQQALGQGPEFLTYFQNEAQLDKSGLPSDRFFAERPEGSVSTLKIQRTQQEDSAVYLCASSYKIGELDSPLHFGNGTRLTVT.

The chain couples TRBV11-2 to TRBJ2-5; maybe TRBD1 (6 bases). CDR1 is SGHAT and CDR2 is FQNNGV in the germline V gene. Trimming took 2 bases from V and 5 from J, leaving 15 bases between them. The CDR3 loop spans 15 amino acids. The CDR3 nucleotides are TGTGCCAGCAGCTTAACCCAGGGGCATCGGGAGACCCAGTACTTC. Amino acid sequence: CASSLTQGHRETQYF.

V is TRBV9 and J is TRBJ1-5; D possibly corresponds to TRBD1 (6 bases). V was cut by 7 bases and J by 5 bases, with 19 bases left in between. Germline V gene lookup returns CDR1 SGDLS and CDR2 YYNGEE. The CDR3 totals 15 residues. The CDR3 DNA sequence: TGTGCCAGCCTCTTGCTGAGGGGGAGTTATCAGCCCCAGCATTTT. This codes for CASLLLRGSYQPQHF.